The 19 T cell receptor beta chains presented below share a single source sample, sequenced in a study of blood T cell repertoires in COVID-19. TCRdb keeps only in-frame clones here, not all; method: immunoSEQ multiplex PCR. The data show some 100,000 clones, more than 80% seen once. Sequenced: peripheral blood. These receptor sequences come from a human donor in a cohort sampled during active COVID-19.

The chain carries TRBV19 and TRBJ1-6; 7 bases are a match to TRBD1. The germline V gene encodes CDR1 LNHDA and CDR2 SQIVND (reference sequence). With V trimmed by 0 bases and J by 5 bases, 4 bases remained unmatched. The CDR3 sequence is 16 residues long. CDR3 loop: CASSIEGTANNSPLHF. CDR3 DNA: TGTGCCAGTAGTATAGAGGGGACAGCCAATAATTCACCCCTCCACTTT.

The chain employs TRBV5-5 and TRBJ1-2; D is ambiguous. Germline V gene lookup returns CDR1 SGHKS and CDR2 YYEKEE (reference sequence). This CDR3 region has 15 residues. V lost 4 bases to trimming and J lost 3 bases, with 16 bases between them. CDR3 sequence: CASSRLPGSDYGYTF. The CDR3, as DNA: TGTGCCAGCAGCCGACTCCCCGGGTCGGACTATGGCTACACCTTC.

This chain connects TRBV7-9 to TRBJ2-1; 8 nucleotides align to TRBD2. The CDR3 runs 14 residues. The trim removed 5 bases at V and 5 bases at J, leaving 5 bases unmatched. Germline lookup yields CDR1 SEHNR and CDR2 FQNEAQ (reference sequence). CDR3 in amino acids: CASSRTSWDNEQFF. As DNA, the CDR3 is TGTGCCAGCAGCCGGACTAGCTGGGACAATGAGCAGTTCTTC.

This chain joins TRBV19 and TRBJ2-4, with a weak D call TRBD1 (6 bases). Trimming left V 3 bases short and J 5 bases short, with 14 bases between. CDR1 is LNHDA, CDR2 SQIVND, per germline (reference sequence). The CDR3 length is 15 residues. The CDR3 DNA reads as TGTGCCAGTAGTATCTACCAGGGGAAGGAAAACATTCAGTACTTC. It encodes CASSIYQGKENIQYF.

This chain links TRBV6-1 with TRBJ2-7; TRBD2 is a possible D gene (5 bases). The CDR3 consists of 15 residues. Trimming cost V 0 bases and J 3 bases, with 12 bases left between them. Germline-derived CDR1 and CDR2 are MNHNS and SASEGT. The CDR3 is CASSEAGVEFYEQYF. The CDR3 DNA follows: TGTGCCAGCAGTGAAGCCGGGGTAGAATTCTACGAGCAGTACTTC.

The chain combines TRBV5-4 with TRBJ2-1; 11 nucleotides align to TRBD2. With 2 bases clipped from V and 0 bases from J, the junction kept 7 bases outside the gene matches. CDR3 length equals 18 residues. In germline, CDR1 is SGHNT, CDR2 YYREEE (reference sequence). CDR3 sequence reads: CASSLGTSGQFSYNEQFF. CDR3 coding DNA: TGTGCCAGCAGCTTAGGGACTAGCGGACAGTTCTCCTACAATGAGCAGTTCTTC. The complete variable domain, with remaining parts taken from reference TRBV5-4 and TRBJ2-1, reads ETGVTQSPTHLIKTRGQQVTLRCSSQSGHNTVSWYQQALGQGPQFIFQYYREEENGRGNFPPRFSGLQFPNYSSELNVNALELDDSALYLCASSLGTSGQFSYNEQFFGPGTRLTVL.

The rearrangement links TRBV6-5 to TRBJ2-3; 7 positions agree with TRBD2. V dropped 9 bases and J dropped 6; count of bases not matched to a gene: 6. Per the germline V gene, CDR1 is MNHEY and CDR2 is SVGAGI. The CDR3 loop spans 12 amino acids. In DNA form, the CDR3 reads TGTGCCAGTCATAATAGCGGGGATACGCAGTATTTT. Amino acid sequence: CASHNSGDTQYF.

This chain joins TRBV6-2 or TRBV6-3 and TRBJ2-1, with 15 bases lining up with TRBD2. Trimming cost V 4 bases and J 9 bases; bases outside gene matches: 4. This CDR3 comprises 15 residues. Germline lookup yields CDR1 MNHEY and CDR2 SVGEGT. Here the CDR3 DNA reads TGTGCCAGCAGTTCCGGGACTAGCGGGAGGATTGAGCAGTTCTTC. This encodes CASSSGTSGRIEQFF.

The chain links TRBV6-6 to TRBJ1-1, with D unclear. Germline V gene data show CDR1 as MNHNY and CDR2 as SVGAGI (reference sequence). The V end was cut by 5 bases, the J end by 10 bases, with 20 bases between. The CDR3 extends over 14 amino acids. CDR3 nucleotides: TGTGCCAGCAGTAATCTGGTGACATCGGCTACAGCTTTCTTT. This translates into CASSNLVTSATAFF.

The genes are TRBV19 and TRBJ2-5, with D maybe TRBD2 (6 bases). V lost 6 bases and J 4 bases, leaving 21 bases between the germline ends. Germline V lookup: CDR1 LNHDA, CDR2 SQIVND (reference sequence). The CDR3 sequence is 16 residues long. The CDR3 here is CASSPYKGGVGETQYF. CDR3 DNA: TGTGCCAGTAGCCCTTATAAGGGAGGTGTTGGAGAGACCCAGTACTTC.

This chain links TRBV5-1 with TRBJ2-3; 9 bases fit TRBD2. The CDR3 runs 18 residues. Germline CDR1 and CDR2: SGHRS and YFSETQ. V was clipped by 3 bases and J by 2 bases; unmatched bases: 13. CDR3 coding DNA: TGCGCCAGCAGCTCGGGACTTTCTAGCGGGGCCCCCACAGATACGCAGTATTTT. This sequence encodes CASSSGLSSGAPTDTQYF.

The chain uses TRBV5-1 and TRBJ2-2; possibly TRBD2 for D (5 bases). Germline CDR1 reads SGHRS; CDR2 reads YFSETQ. V lost 0 bases, J lost 1 base, and 10 bases lay in between. This CDR3 contains 16 residues. CDR3 sequence reads: CASSLGGVLNTGELFF. For the CDR3, the DNA is TGCGCCAGCAGCTTGGGGGGAGTACTGAACACCGGGGAGCTGTTTTTT.

The chain is built from TRBV4-2 and TRBJ2-7, with TRBD2 identical over 8 bases. The V gene's germline CDR1 is LGHNA and CDR2 YNFKEQ. This CDR3 region has 15 residues. The J segment lost 3 bases and the V segment lost 4 bases, leaving 8 bases of the junction unmatched. CDR3 DNA sequence: TGTGCCAGCAGCCCCGGGGTAGCGGGACACTACGAGCAGTACTTC. It translates to CASSPGVAGHYEQYF.

Points on this clone: One junction end does not reproduce the germline sequence, and a read error may be involved. The V and J genes are TRBV7-2 and TRBJ2-3, with 9 bases that match TRBD2. The CDR3 contains 14 residues. Germline loops: CDR1 SGHTA, CDR2 FQGNSA. The CDR3 spells CASSLAGRGGTQYF. As DNA, the CDR3 is TGTGCCAGCAGCCTAGCAGGGCGGGGGGGTACGCAGTATTTT.

This clone was seen only a few times. The V gene is TRBV9, the J gene TRBJ1-2; 7 bases agree with TRBD1. The length of the CDR3 is 14 residues. Germline CDR1 and CDR2: SGDLS and YYNGEE. The V gene end was trimmed by 3 bases and the J gene end by 5 bases; junction bases not matched to a gene: 7. As DNA, the CDR3 is TGTGCCAGCAGCGGTTGGGGACAGCTATATGGCTACACCTTC. Its protein product is CASSGWGQLYGYTF.

This rearrangement joins TRBV25-1 to TRBJ2-5, with 7 nucleotides matching TRBD1. Germline V gene data show CDR1 as MGHDK and CDR2 as SYGVNS. The CDR3 contains 16 residues. Unmatched junction bases numbered 12, after V lost 4 bases and J lost 4 bases. CDR3 loop: CASSGQGLLGIETQYF. Here the CDR3 DNA reads TGTGCCAGCAGTGGACAGGGCCTACTGGGGATAGAGACCCAGTACTTC.

The CDR3: CASSDRDRGYTF. CDR3 bases: TGTGCCAGCAGTGACCGGGACAGGGGCTACACCTTC. This rearrangement joins TRBV12-3 or TRBV12-4 to TRBJ1-2; 8 bases are shared with TRBD1. This CDR3 contains 12 residues. The V gene end was trimmed by 5 bases and the J gene end by 8 bases; junction bases not matched to a gene: 4.

This sequence joins TRBV19 and TRBJ2-3; 12 bases align to TRBD1. The germline CDR1 and CDR2 sequences are LNHDA and SQIVND (reference sequence). This CDR3 has 17 residues. Losses at the gene ends were 5 bases for V and 5 bases for J; bases not matched to a gene: 11. CDR3 region: CASSPYTGTGGEDTQYF. The CDR3 DNA is TGTGCCAGTAGTCCTTACACCGGGACAGGGGGCGAAGATACGCAGTATTTT.

The V gene is TRBV4-1, the J gene TRBJ2-7, with 14 bases matching TRBD2. CDR3 size: 17 residues. Germline V CDR1 and CDR2: MGHRA, YSYEKL. The trim removed 0 bases at V and 13 bases at J, leaving 14 bases unmatched. The CDR3 region has the DNA TGCGCCAGCAGCCAAGATGAAATAGCGGGACTAGCGGGAGTTCTCTACTTC. This sequence encodes CASSQDEIAGLAGVLYF.